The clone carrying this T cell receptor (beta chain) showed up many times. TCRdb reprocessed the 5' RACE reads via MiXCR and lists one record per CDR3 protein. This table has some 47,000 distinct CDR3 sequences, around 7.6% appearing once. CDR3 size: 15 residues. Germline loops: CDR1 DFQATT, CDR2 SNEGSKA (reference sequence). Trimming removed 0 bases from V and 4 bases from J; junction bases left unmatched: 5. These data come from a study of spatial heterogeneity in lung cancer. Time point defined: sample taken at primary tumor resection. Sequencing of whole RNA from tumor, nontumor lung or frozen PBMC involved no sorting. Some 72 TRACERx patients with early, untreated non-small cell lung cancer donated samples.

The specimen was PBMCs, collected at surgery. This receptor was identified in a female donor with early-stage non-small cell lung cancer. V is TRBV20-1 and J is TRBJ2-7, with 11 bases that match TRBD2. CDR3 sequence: CSARDLAGGVYEQYF. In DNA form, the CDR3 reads TGCAGTGCTAGAGATCTAGCGGGGGGAGTTTACGAGCAGTACTTC.